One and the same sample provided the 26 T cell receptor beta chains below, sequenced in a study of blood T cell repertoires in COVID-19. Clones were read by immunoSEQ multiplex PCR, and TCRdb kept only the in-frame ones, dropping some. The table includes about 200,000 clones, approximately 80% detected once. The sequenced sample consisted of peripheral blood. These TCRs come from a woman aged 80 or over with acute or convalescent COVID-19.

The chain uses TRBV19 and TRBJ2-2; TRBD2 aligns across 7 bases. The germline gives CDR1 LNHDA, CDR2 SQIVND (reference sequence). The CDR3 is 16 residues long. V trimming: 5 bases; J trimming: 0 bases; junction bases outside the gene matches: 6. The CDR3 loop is CASSPDREANTGELFF. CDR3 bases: TGTGCCAGTAGTCCGGACCGGGAGGCGAACACCGGGGAGCTGTTTTTT.

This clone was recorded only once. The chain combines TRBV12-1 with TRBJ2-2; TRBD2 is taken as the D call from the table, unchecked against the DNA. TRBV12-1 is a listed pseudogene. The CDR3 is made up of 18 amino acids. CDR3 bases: TGTGCCAGCAGCGCGGCCCCTAGCGGGGGGCGGAACACCGGGGAGCTGTTTTTT. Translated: CASSAAPSGGRNTGELFF.

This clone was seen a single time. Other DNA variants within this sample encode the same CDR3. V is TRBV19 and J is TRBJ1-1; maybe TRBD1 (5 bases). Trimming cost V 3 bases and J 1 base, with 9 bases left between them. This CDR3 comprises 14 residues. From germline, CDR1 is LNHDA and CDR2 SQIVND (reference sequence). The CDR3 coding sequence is TGTGCCAGTAGTATTGGCGGGGGGAACACTGAAGCTTTCTTT. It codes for CASSIGGGNTEAFF.

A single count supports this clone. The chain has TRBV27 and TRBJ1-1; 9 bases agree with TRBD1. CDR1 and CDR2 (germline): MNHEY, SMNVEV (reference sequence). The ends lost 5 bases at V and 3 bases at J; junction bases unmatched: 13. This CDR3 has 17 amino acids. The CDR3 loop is CASSPLGQGRIYTEAFF. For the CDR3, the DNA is TGTGCCAGCAGTCCGCTGGGACAGGGAAGAATATACACTGAAGCTTTCTTT.

The CDR3 loop is CASSQDTGSGGYTF. CDR3 sequence (DNA): TGCGCCAGCAGCCAAGATACGGGGTCTGGGGGCTACACCTTC. The genes are TRBV4-3 and TRBJ1-2; D is unresolved. Trimming stripped 0 bases from V and 8 bases from J, with 13 bases between. The V gene's germline CDR1 is LGHNA and CDR2 YSLEER. The CDR3 has 14 residues.

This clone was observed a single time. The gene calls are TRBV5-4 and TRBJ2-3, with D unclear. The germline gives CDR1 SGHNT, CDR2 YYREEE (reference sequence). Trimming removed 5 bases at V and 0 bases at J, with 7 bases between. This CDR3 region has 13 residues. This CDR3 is CASRPTSTDTQYF. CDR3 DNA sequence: TGTGCCAGCAGACCTACTAGCACAGATACGCAGTATTTT. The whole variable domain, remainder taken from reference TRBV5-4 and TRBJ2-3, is ETGVTQSPTHLIKTRGQQVTLRCSSQSGHNTVSWYQQALGQGPQFIFQYYREEENGRGNFPPRFSGLQFPNYSSELNVNALELDDSALYLCASRPTSTDTQYFGPGTRLTVL.

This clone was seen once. CDR3 sequence (DNA): TGCAGTGCTACACAGAACACTGAAGCTTTCTTT. Its translation: CSATQNTEAFF. The chain employs TRBV20-1 and TRBJ1-1, with D unresolved. In germline, CDR1 is DFQATT, CDR2 SNEGSKA (reference sequence). Trimming took off 4 bases at V and 1 base at J, with 4 bases between the two ends. The CDR3 length is 11 residues.

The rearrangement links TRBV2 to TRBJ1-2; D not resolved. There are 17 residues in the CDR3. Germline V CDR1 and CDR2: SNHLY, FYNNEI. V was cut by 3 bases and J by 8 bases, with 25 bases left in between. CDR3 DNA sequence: TGTGCCAGCAGTGAGGCACTCATAGACTCCTACGGGAGGGGCTACACCTTC. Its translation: CASSEALIDSYGRGYTF.

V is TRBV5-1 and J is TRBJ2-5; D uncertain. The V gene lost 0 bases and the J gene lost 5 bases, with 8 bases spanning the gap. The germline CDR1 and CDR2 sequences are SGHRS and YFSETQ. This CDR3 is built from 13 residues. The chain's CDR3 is CASSLVTGETQYF. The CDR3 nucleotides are TGCGCCAGCAGCTTGGTTACTGGTGAGACCCAGTACTTC. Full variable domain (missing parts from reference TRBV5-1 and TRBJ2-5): KAGVTQTPRYLIKTRGQQVTLSCSPISGHRSVSWYQQTPGQGLQFLFEYFSETQRNKGNFPGRFSGRQFSNSRSEMNVSTLELGDSALYLCASSLVTGETQYFGPGTRLLVL.

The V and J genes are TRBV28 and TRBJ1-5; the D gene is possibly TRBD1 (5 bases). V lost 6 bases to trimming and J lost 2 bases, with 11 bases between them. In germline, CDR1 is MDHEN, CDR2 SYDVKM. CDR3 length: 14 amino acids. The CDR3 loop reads CASRADRRNQPQHF. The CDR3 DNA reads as TGTGCCAGCAGGGCCGACAGACGCAATCAGCCCCAGCATTTT.

The CDR3 bases are TGTGCCAGCAGTGACGGGGTCTACAATGAGCAGTTCTTC. This encodes CASSDGVYNEQFF. The genes are TRBV12-3 or TRBV12-4 and TRBJ2-1, with a weak D call TRBD2 (5 bases). CDR3 length equals 13 residues. The V gene lost 5 bases and the J gene lost 3 bases, with 8 bases spanning the gap.

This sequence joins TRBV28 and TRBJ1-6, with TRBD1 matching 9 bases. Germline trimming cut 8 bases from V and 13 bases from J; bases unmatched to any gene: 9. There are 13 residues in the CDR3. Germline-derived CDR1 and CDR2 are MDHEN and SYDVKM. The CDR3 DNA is TGTGCCAGCCTGGGACAGGGACAGTCGCCCCTCCACTTT. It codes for CASLGQGQSPLHF.

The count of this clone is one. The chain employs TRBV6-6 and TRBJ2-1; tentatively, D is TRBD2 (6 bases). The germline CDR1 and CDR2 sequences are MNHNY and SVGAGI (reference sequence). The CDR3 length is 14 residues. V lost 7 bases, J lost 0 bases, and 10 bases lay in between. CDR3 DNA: TGTGCCAGCACCGGAGGGAGCTCCTACAATGAGCAGTTCTTC. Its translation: CASTGGSSYNEQFF.

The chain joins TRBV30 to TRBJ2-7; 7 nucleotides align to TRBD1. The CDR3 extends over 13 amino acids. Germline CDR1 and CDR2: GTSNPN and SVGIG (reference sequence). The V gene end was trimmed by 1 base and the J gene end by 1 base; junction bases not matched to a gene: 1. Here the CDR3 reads CAWSGQGSYEQYF. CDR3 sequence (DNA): TGTGCCTGGAGTGGACAGGGATCCTACGAGCAGTACTTC.

CDR3 sequence reads: CASSGGLEPYNEQFF. In DNA form, the CDR3 reads TGCGCCAGCAGTGGGGGACTAGAACCCTACAATGAGCAGTTCTTC. The gene calls are TRBV10-2 and TRBJ2-1, with 8 bases matching TRBD2. The CDR3 is 15 residues long. V trimming: 4 bases; J trimming: 2 bases; junction bases outside the gene matches: 4. Germline values: CDR1 WSHSY, CDR2 SAAADI.

The CDR3 loop reads CASSMGLAGSYEQYF. The CDR3 bases are TGTGCCAGTAGTATGGGACTAGCGGGATCCTACGAGCAGTACTTC. This chain connects TRBV19 to TRBJ2-7; 13 positions match TRBD2. Germline CDR1 and CDR2: LNHDA and SQIVND (reference sequence). The CDR3 covers 15 residues. J gave up 1 base and V 3 bases, and 0 bases lay outside the gene matches.

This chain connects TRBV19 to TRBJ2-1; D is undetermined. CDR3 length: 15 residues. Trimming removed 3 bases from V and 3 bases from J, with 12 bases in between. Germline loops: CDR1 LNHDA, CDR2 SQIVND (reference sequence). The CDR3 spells CASSIVGGYYNEQFF. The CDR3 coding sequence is TGTGCCAGTAGTATCGTAGGCGGATACTACAATGAGCAGTTCTTC.

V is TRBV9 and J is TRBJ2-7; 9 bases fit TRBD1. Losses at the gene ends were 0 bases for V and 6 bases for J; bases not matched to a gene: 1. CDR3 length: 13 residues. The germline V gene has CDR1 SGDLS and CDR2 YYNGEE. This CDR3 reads CASSVGTGAEQYF. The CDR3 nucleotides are TGTGCCAGCAGCGTAGGGACAGGGGCCGAGCAGTACTTC.

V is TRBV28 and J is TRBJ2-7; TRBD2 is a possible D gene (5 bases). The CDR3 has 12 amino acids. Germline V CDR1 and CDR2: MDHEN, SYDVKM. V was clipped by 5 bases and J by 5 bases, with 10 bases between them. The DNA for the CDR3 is TGTGCCAGCAGTGAGGGTGTCCACGAGCAGTACTTC. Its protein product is CASSEGVHEQYF.

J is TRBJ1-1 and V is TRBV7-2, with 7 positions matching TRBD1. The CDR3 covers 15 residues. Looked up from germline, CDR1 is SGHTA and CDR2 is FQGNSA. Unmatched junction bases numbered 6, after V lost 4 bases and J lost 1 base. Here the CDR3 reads CASSSRQGRNTEAFF. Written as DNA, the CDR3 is TGTGCCAGCAGCTCTCGACAGGGTAGGAACACTGAAGCTTTCTTT.

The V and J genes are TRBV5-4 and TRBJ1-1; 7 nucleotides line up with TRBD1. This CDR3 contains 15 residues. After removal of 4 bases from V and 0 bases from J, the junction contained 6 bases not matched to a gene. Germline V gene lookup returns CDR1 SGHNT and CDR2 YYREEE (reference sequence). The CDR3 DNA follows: TGTGCCAGCAGCCTACCGGGACAGATGAACACTGAAGCTTTCTTT. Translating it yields CASSLPGQMNTEAFF.

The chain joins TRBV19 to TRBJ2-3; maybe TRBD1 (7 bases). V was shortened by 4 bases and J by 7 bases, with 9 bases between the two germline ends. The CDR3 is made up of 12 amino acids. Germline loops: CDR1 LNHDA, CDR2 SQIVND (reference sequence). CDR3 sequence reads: CASSTGGNTQYF. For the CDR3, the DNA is TGTGCCAGTAGTACAGGGGGGAATACGCAGTATTTT.

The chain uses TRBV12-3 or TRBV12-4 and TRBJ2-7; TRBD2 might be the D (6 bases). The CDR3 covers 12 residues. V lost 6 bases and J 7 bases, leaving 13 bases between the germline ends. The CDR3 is CASSRGTGEQYF. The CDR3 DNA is TGTGCCAGCAGCCGGGGGACGGGGGAGCAGTACTTC.

Written as DNA, the CDR3 is TGTGCCACCAGCAGAGAGCCTGGACATCCGACCTACGAGCAGTACTTC. The encoded protein is CATSREPGHPTYEQYF. The J gene is TRBJ2-7, the V gene TRBV15, with D tentatively TRBD1 (5 bases). This CDR3 spans 16 amino acids. V was cut by 0 bases and J by 2 bases, with 14 bases left in between. CDR1 and CDR2 (germline): LNHNV, YYDKDF (reference sequence).

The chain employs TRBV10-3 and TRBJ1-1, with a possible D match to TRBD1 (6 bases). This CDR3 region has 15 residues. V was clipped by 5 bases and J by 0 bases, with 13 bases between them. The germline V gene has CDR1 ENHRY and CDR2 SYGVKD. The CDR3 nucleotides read TGTGCCATCAGTTCCACCACAGGGATGAACACTGAAGCTTTCTTT. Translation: CAISSTTGMNTEAFF.

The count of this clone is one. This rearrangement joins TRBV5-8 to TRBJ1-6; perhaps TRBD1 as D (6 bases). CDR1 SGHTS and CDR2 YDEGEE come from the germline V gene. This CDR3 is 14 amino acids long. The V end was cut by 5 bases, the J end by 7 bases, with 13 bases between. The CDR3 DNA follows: TGTGCCAGCAGTCCGGGACATGGGAATTCACCCCTCCACTTT. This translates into CASSPGHGNSPLHF.